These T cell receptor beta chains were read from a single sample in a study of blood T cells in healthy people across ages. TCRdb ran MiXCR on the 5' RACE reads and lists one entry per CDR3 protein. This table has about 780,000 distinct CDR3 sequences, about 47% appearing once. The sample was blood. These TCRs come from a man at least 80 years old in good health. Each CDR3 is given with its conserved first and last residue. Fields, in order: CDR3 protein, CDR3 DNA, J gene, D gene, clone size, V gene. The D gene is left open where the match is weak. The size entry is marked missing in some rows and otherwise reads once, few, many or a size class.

CASSSGVANTGELFF,TGTGCCAGTAGCTCAGGGGTAGCGAACACCGGGGAGCTGTTTTTT,TRBJ2-2,NA,NA,TRBV19
CASSLSGQDTQYF,TGTGCCAGCAGCCTCTCGGGGCAAGATACGCAGTATTTT,TRBJ2-3,NA,NA,TRBV11-2
CAWRRAGSGAVEQFF,TGTGCCTGGAGAAGAGCGGGCTCTGGGGCCGTTGAGCAGTTCTTC,TRBJ2-1,NA,NA,TRBV30
CASSSREGSNTGELFF,TGTGCCAGCAGCTCTAGGGAGGGATCGAACACCGGGGAGCTGTTTTTT,TRBJ2-2,TRBD2,once,TRBV9
CASSHKTGYSNQPQHF,TGTGCCAGCAGCCACAAGACAGGGTATAGCAATCAGCCCCAGCATTTT,TRBJ1-5,TRBD1,NA,TRBV7-2
CASSVGSGGDHNEQFF,TGTGCCAGCTCTGTGGGCAGCGGGGGTGATCACAATGAGCAGTTCTTC,TRBJ2-1,TRBD2,NA,TRBV4-2
CASRLSSTGQETQYF,TGCGCCAGCAGACTCTCGTCGACAGGCCAAGAGACCCAGTACTTC,TRBJ2-5,NA,few,TRBV5-1
CAISEYRGSLRNTEAFF,TGTGCCATCAGTGAGTACAGGGGCAGTTTACGGAACACTGAAGCTTTCTTT,TRBJ1-1,TRBD1,NA,TRBV10-3
CASSVTLGQIGYTF,TGTGCCAGCAGCGTAACATTGGGACAGATTGGCTACACCTTC,TRBJ1-2,TRBD1,NA,TRBV7-9
CASSSRQGSGEQYF,TGTGCCAGCTCCTCTCGACAGGGGTCCGGCGAGCAGTACTTC,TRBJ2-7,TRBD1,NA,TRBV18
CSAPDGRTSNGYTF,TGCAGTGCGCCGGACGGACGGACGTCGAATGGCTACACCTTC,TRBJ1-2,NA,many,TRBV20-1
CASSDQGGISYNEQFF,TGTGCCAGCAGTGACCAAGGGGGCATCTCCTACAATGAGCAGTTCTTC,TRBJ2-1,TRBD1,NA,TRBV6-4
CASSPRTSGGPWDEQYF,TGTGCCAGCAGCCCCAGGACTAGCGGGGGGCCGTGGGACGAGCAGTACTTC,TRBJ2-7,TRBD2,NA,TRBV3-1
CASSANPNGETQYF,TGTGCCAGCAGCGCGAACCCAAACGGGGAGACCCAGTACTTC,TRBJ2-5,NA,NA,TRBV7-7
CATSNGRETVYEQFF,TGTGCCACCAGCAACGGGCGGGAGACAGTCTATGAGCAGTTCTTC,TRBJ2-1,TRBD2,NA,TRBV15
CASAGQGSGSPPHF,TGTGCCAGTGCGGGACAGGGATCAGGGTCACCCCCCCACTTT,TRBJ1-6,TRBD1,few,TRBV19
CASRSDWGAGTQYF,TGTGCCAGCAGGTCCGACTGGGGAGCAGGTACGCAGTATTTT,TRBJ2-3,NA,NA,TRBV27
CASRWGGNMNTEAFF,TGTGCCAGCAGGTGGGGGGGAAACATGAACACTGAAGCTTTCTTT,TRBJ1-1,NA,NA,TRBV6-1
CASSTPSGENTGELFF,TGTGCCAGCAGCACCCCTAGCGGGGAGAACACCGGGGAGCTGTTTTTT,TRBJ2-2,TRBD2,NA,TRBV7-2
CASSKGGEQYF,TGTGCCAGCAGCAAGGGAGGCGAGCAGTACTTC,TRBJ2-7,NA,NA,TRBV21-1
CASSLGGRGSGTDTQYF,TGTGCCAGCAGCTTAGGAGGGCGGGGGAGCGGCACAGATACGCAGTATTTT,TRBJ2-3,TRBD2,once,TRBV7-3
CSVEAETGWDTEAFF,TGCAGCGTTGAAGCCGAGACAGGGTGGGACACTGAAGCTTTCTTT,TRBJ1-1,TRBD1,once,TRBV29-1
CASSFSTGPAEQYF,TGTGCCAGCAGCTTTTCTACAGGGCCGGCGGAGCAGTACTTC,TRBJ2-7,NA,few,TRBV7-9
CASSPQPRASTDTQYF,TGCGCCAGCAGCCCCCAGCCCAGGGCCAGCACAGATACGCAGTATTTT,TRBJ2-3,NA,NA,TRBV5-1
CASSLTEGVGYTF,TGTGCCAGCAGCCTGACGGAAGGAGTCGGCTACACCTTC,TRBJ1-2,NA,few,TRBV7-2
CSVGISGSAGELFF,TGCAGCGTAGGGATCTCGGGGTCCGCCGGGGAGCTGTTTTTT,TRBJ2-2,NA,NA,TRBV29-1
CSVELNSGVTNENLFF,TGCAGCGTTGAACTAAACTCCGGGGTTACTAATGAAAACCTGTTTTTT,TRBJ1-4,NA,NA,TRBV29-1
CAIRGDSQETQYF,TGTGCCATCAGAGGGGACAGTCAAGAGACCCAGTACTTC,TRBJ2-5,TRBD1,many,TRBV10-3
CASSLGGGVRRETQYF,TGTGCCAGCAGCTTAGGGGGGGGAGTCCGGCGAGAGACCCAGTACTTC,TRBJ2-5,TRBD2,many,TRBV7-2
CSATRTDRGREKLFF,TGCAGTGCTACGAGAACAGACAGGGGGCGGGAAAAACTGTTTTTT,TRBJ1-4,TRBD1,few,TRBV20-1
CASTTGGWTGELFF,TGCGCCAGCACAACAGGGGGATGGACCGGGGAGCTGTTTTTT,TRBJ2-2,TRBD1,NA,TRBV5-1
CASRGLAGDLTDTQYF,TGTGCCAGCAGGGGGCTAGCGGGGGACCTCACAGATACGCAGTATTTT,TRBJ2-3,TRBD2,NA,TRBV27
CASSLDTSGNNEQFF,TGTGCCAGCAGCTTAGACACTAGCGGGAACAATGAGCAGTTCTTC,TRBJ2-1,TRBD2,few,TRBV11-2
CASSLGRGTSYNEQFF,TGTGCCAGCAGCCTCGGGCGGGGGACCTCCTACAATGAGCAGTTCTTC,TRBJ2-1,TRBD2,NA,TRBV9
CASSQDVLIRGFSGANVLTF,TGCGCCAGCAGCCAAGATGTCCTTATACGGGGGTTCTCTGGGGCCAACGTCCTGACTTTC,TRBJ2-6,NA,NA,TRBV4-3
CAIRRPVTGGDTEAFF,TGTGCCATCAGACGGCCCGTCACAGGAGGAGACACTGAAGCTTTCTTT,TRBJ1-1,NA,NA,TRBV10-3
CASSLVAGRQAEQYF,TGCGCCAGCAGCTTGGTTGCTGGCCGCCAGGCGGAGCAGTACTTC,TRBJ2-7,NA,few,TRBV5-1
CAGSLGDGSNQPQHF,TGTGCCGGCAGCTTAGGCGACGGAAGCAATCAGCCCCAGCATTTT,TRBJ1-5,NA,NA,TRBV7-2
CASSLDAGEYNEQFF,TGCGCCAGCAGCTTGGATGCGGGAGAATACAATGAGCAGTTCTTC,TRBJ2-1,TRBD2,NA,TRBV5-1
CASSVSGRNEQYF,TGTGCCAGTAGTGTCTCCGGGCGAAACGAGCAGTACTTC,TRBJ2-7,NA,few,TRBV19
CSAQPTSGLSYEQYF,TGCAGTGCCCAACCTACTAGCGGGCTATCCTACGAGCAGTACTTC,TRBJ2-7,TRBD2,NA,TRBV20-1
CATQGNRQETQYF,TGTGCCACCCAGGGAAACCGGCAAGAGACCCAGTACTTC,TRBJ2-5,NA,few,TRBV15
CASSLGGQSSYEQYF,TGTGCCAGCAGCCTCGGAGGGCAATCCTCCTACGAGCAGTACTTC,TRBJ2-7,NA,once,TRBV7-9
CASSSRTSGETDTQYF,TGTGCCAGCAGTTCCCGGACTAGCGGGGAAACAGATACGCAGTATTTT,TRBJ2-3,TRBD2,NA,TRBV12-3/TRBV12-4
CASSRSPYNQPQHF,TGTGCCAGCAGTAGGAGCCCATACAATCAGCCCCAGCATTTT,TRBJ1-5,NA,NA,TRBV7-2
CAISEQPTGGGGDEQFF,TGTGCCATCAGTGAACAACCTACTGGGGGAGGGGGCGATGAGCAGTTCTTC,TRBJ2-1,NA,few,TRBV10-3
CASSRPGGSIDTQYF,TGTGCCAGCAGTCGCCCGGGGGGGTCCATAGATACGCAGTATTTT,TRBJ2-3,TRBD2,NA,TRBV28
CASSRQGWKTQYF,TGTGCCAGCAGCCGGCAGGGGTGGAAGACCCAGTACTTC,TRBJ2-5,NA,NA,TRBV28
CASSLRPGINSPLHF,TGTGCCAGCAGTTTACGGCCAGGGATTAATTCACCCCTCCACTTT,TRBJ1-6,NA,NA,TRBV12-3/TRBV12-4
CSVRRQQDTQYF,TGCAGCGTCCGAAGACAGCAAGATACGCAGTATTTT,TRBJ2-3,NA,many,TRBV29-1
CASSSGRNPGQGTYGYTF,TGCGCCAGCAGCTCAGGACGAAACCCGGGACAGGGGACCTATGGCTACACCTTC,TRBJ1-2,TRBD1,NA,TRBV5-1
CASSPLTGGREETQYF,TGTGCCAGCTCACCACTGACTGGCGGGAGAGAAGAGACCCAGTACTTC,TRBJ2-5,TRBD2,NA,TRBV18
CSAPDYSGRAGTDTQYF,TGCAGTGCTCCAGACTACAGCGGGAGGGCCGGCACAGATACGCAGTATTTT,TRBJ2-3,TRBD2,NA,TRBV20-1